The 11 T cell receptor beta chains below all came from one sample that was sequenced in a study of T cells after yellow fever vaccination. From the 5' RACE reads, TCRdb called clonotypes with MiXCR, one entry per CDR3 protein. The sample consists of around 300,000 distinct CDR3 sequences, around 4.5% of them appearing once. Sequenced material: PBMCs, taken 15 days after the yellow fever booster vaccination. The receptors stem from a man aged 18 to 29 who received the YFV17D yellow fever vaccine.

In this sample, this clonotype turned up a few times. The chain links TRBV10-3 to TRBJ2-1; maybe TRBD1 (6 bases). With 7 bases removed from V and 7 bases from J, the gap between germline ends came to 11 bases. Per germline, CDR1 ENHRY and CDR2 SYGVKD. The CDR3 loop spans 12 amino acids. In DNA, the CDR3 is TGTGCCATCACCGAGGGGGTAAATGAGCAGTTCTTC. Its translation is CAITEGVNEQFF.

Ten or more counts support this clonotype. The rearrangement joins TRBV4-2 to TRBJ2-3; D not certain. Deletions cut 2 bases from V and 0 bases from J, with 12 bases between. The germline V gene has CDR1 LGHNA and CDR2 YNFKEQ. This CDR3 comprises 16 residues. The CDR3 DNA sequence: TGTGCCAGCAGCCAAAGCGTGTTTTCTAGCACAGATACGCAGTATTTT. Its protein is CASSQSVFSSTDTQYF.

This clonotype was recorded at least ten times. The CDR3 here is CASSPVEVETQYF. The CDR3 nucleotides read TGCGCCAGCAGCCCCGTGGAGGTAGAGACCCAGTACTTC. V is TRBV5-1 and J is TRBJ2-5; D is perhaps TRBD2 (5 bases). Deletions cut 4 bases from V and 4 bases from J, with 11 bases between. This CDR3 region has 13 residues. Germline V lookup: CDR1 SGHRS, CDR2 YFSETQ.

In this sample, this clonotype turned up a few times. V usage is TRBV4-2 and J usage is TRBJ2-2; 9 bases are shared with TRBD1. This CDR3 has 16 residues. V gave up 2 bases and J gave up 5 bases; unmatched junction bases: 6. Germline values: CDR1 LGHNA, CDR2 YNFKEQ. The CDR3 sequence is CASSQSGTGRTGELFF. For the CDR3, the DNA is TGTGCCAGCAGCCAATCGGGGACAGGGCGAACCGGGGAGCTGTTTTTT.

This chain links TRBV3-1 with TRBJ2-3; a possible D gene is TRBD2 (6 bases). This CDR3 spans 15 amino acids. The germline V gene has CDR1 LGHDT and CDR2 YNNKEL (reference sequence). V was shortened by 4 bases and J by 2 bases, with 13 bases between the two germline ends. The CDR3 sequence: CASSPGLGDTDTQYF. As DNA, the CDR3 is TGTGCCAGCAGCCCGGGACTGGGGGACACAGATACGCAGTATTTT.

This clonotype was recorded at least ten times. The chain employs TRBV5-5 and TRBJ1-2, with D hard to call. The V and J ends lost 6 bases and 7 bases respectively, with 19 bases between them. CDR1 is SGHKS, CDR2 YYEKEE, per germline (reference sequence). The CDR3 consists of 14 residues. The CDR3 DNA sequence: TGTGCCAGCACCTCGGAACAGTCCTTTCCTGGCTACACCTTC. This encodes CASTSEQSFPGYTF.

The rearrangement joins TRBV7-9 to TRBJ2-3; D call uncertain. CDR3 size: 15 residues. V was trimmed by 3 bases and J by 6 bases, leaving 16 bases between them. Germline V gene data show CDR1 as SEHNR and CDR2 as FQNEAQ (reference sequence). CDR3: CASSFSELLVDTQYF. The CDR3 DNA is TGTGCCAGCAGCTTCTCTGAACTCCTCGTCGATACGCAGTATTTT.

This clonotype was counted between two and nine times. The gene calls are TRBV12-3 or TRBV12-4 and TRBJ1-6; no firm D call. Trimming pared 7 bases from V and 0 bases from J, leaving 13 bases between. The CDR3 is 16 amino acids. CDR3 amino acids: CASTEGSFSYNSPLHF. The CDR3 DNA is TGTGCCAGCACCGAGGGAAGCTTCTCCTATAATTCACCCCTCCACTTT.

This clonotype was detected only a few times. The rearrangement links TRBV6-2 or TRBV6-3 to TRBJ2-2; D is undetermined. Germline CDR1 reads MNHEY; CDR2 reads SVGEGT. Trimming stripped 7 bases from V and 0 bases from J, with 6 bases between. The CDR3 is 13 amino acids. The CDR3 sequence is CASNNPNTGELFF. CDR3 DNA: TGTGCCAGCAATAACCCGAACACCGGGGAGCTGTTTTTT.

This clonotype occurred many times. The chain recombines TRBV12-3 or TRBV12-4 with TRBJ2-2; possibly TRBD2 for D (6 bases). V shed 6 bases and J shed 0 bases, with 11 bases lying between them. The CDR3 sequence is 15 residues long. CDR3 DNA sequence: TGTGCCAGCAGGGATGGGACTCCGAACACCGGGGAGCTGTTTTTT. The encoded protein is CASRDGTPNTGELFF.

The sample holds many counts of this clonotype. The rearrangement joins TRBV5-5 to TRBJ1-4; 9 bases align to TRBD1. The J segment lost 6 bases and the V segment lost 2 bases, leaving 2 bases of the junction unmatched. The CDR3 has 14 residues. Germline V lookup: CDR1 SGHKS, CDR2 YYEKEE (reference sequence). CDR3 amino acids: CASSLQGAHEKLFF. The CDR3 region has the DNA TGTGCCAGCAGCTTACAGGGGGCGCATGAAAAACTGTTTTTT.